This paragraph reports one TCR beta chain. Its antigen remains unidentified. Germline values: CDR1 MRHNA, CDR2 SNTAGT. The V segment lost 6 bases and the J segment 6 bases; nucleotides outside the gene matches: 9. CDR3 length: 15 residues. The sample comes from a study of shared clonotypes between healthy human individuals. Study-wide findings and caveats: Naive subsets generally exceeded memory subsets in estimated richness. The small donor group covered limited genetic and exposure diversity.

The assay was immunoSEQ multiplex PCR, and TCRdb's table has in-frame clones only and misses some. The sample lists roughly 2.4 million clones, under 97% occurring once. The donor cohort consisted entirely of Caucasian adults residing in Nashville, Tennessee. Subsets obtained from CD4+ cells comprised CD45RA+ naive and CD45RA-negative memory cells. The sequence was collected from a man aged 18-30 years in good health. The chain joins TRBV6-4 to TRBJ2-3, with 10 nucleotides matching TRBD2. Sequencing input: naive CD4+ T cells sorted from blood. Subset: CD45RA+ positively selected. CDR3 protein: CASSPSGSSGDTQYF. The CDR3 nucleotides are TGTGCCAGCAGCCCTAGCGGGAGCTCAGGGGATACGCAGTATTTT.